A single sample gave rise to the 20 T cell receptor beta chains below, sequenced in a study of blood T cell repertoires in COVID-19. Profiling relied on immunoSEQ multiplex PCR, and the TCRdb table lists in-frame clones only, not all of them. The sample carries about 120,000 clones, around four fifths recorded once. Material for sequencing was peripheral blood. These receptors all come from a man aged 60 to 75 with acute or convalescent COVID-19.

This clone has only one observation. V gene TRBV9 combines with J gene TRBJ1-5; D may be TRBD1 (5 bases). This CDR3 comprises 14 residues. CDR1 and CDR2 (germline): SGDLS, YYNGEE. Trimming cost V 1 base and J 8 bases, with 13 bases left between them. The CDR3 region is CASSVFWGREPQHF. DNA of the CDR3: TGTGCCAGCAGCGTATTTTGGGGCCGGGAGCCCCAGCATTTT.

The V gene is TRBV18, the J gene TRBJ1-1; no reliable D call. V lost 0 bases to trimming and J lost 1 base, with 9 bases between them. Germline lookup yields CDR1 KGHSH and CDR2 LQKENI. CDR3 length: 15 residues. The CDR3 spells CASSPPILANTEAFF. In DNA form, the CDR3 reads TGTGCCAGCTCACCACCGATCTTAGCGAACACTGAAGCTTTCTTT.

This chain connects TRBV7-2 to TRBJ1-2; 10 bases are shared with TRBD1. The CDR3 contains 15 residues. Germline-derived CDR1 and CDR2 are SGHTA and FQGNSA. J was trimmed by 8 bases and V by 5 bases; bases with no gene match: 11. CDR3 sequence reads: CASSIGTGVYVGYTF. DNA for the CDR3: TGTGCCAGCAGCATAGGGACAGGGGTTTATGTGGGCTACACCTTC.

This clone was counted a single time. This chain joins TRBV9 and TRBJ2-3; no firm D call. The CDR3 covers 13 residues. Germline V gene sequence: CDR1 SGDLS, CDR2 YYNGEE. V was pared by 4 bases and J by 1 base, with 7 bases between. CDR3 loop: CASSPRGTDTQYF. The CDR3 DNA reads as TGTGCCAGCAGCCCCCGGGGCACAGATACGCAGTATTTT.

The table lists this clone with a few counts. The chain has TRBV11-2 and TRBJ1-2; possible D gene TRBD1, 6 bases. Trimming pared 3 bases from V and 4 bases from J, leaving 15 bases between. Germline V gene sequence: CDR1 SGHAT, CDR2 FQNNGV. The CDR3 is 15 residues long. The CDR3 DNA follows: TGTGCCAGCAGCTTTTCTGCAGGGGCGGTCTATGGCTACACCTTC. This codes for CASSFSAGAVYGYTF.

V gene TRBV12-3 or TRBV12-4 combines with J gene TRBJ1-5; 7 nucleotides align to TRBD1. After removal of 6 bases from V and 7 bases from J, the junction contained 6 bases not matched to a gene. The CDR3 extends over 13 amino acids. Here the CDR3 reads CASSLQGRQPQHF. The CDR3 nucleotides read TGTGCCAGCAGCCTACAGGGGAGGCAGCCCCAGCATTTT.

J is TRBJ2-3 and V is TRBV5-6; 9 bases agree with TRBD1. The ends lost 3 bases at V and 2 bases at J; junction bases unmatched: 1. Per germline, CDR1 SGHDT and CDR2 YYEEEE. The CDR3 is 14 residues long. CDR3 nucleotides: TGTGCCAGCAGCTGGGACAGGGCCACAGATACGCAGTATTTT. It specifies CASSWDRATDTQYF.

The chain has TRBV7-8 and TRBJ2-7, with a tentative D call TRBD1 (7 bases). CDR3 length equals 17 residues. Trimming shortened V by 7 bases and J by 6 bases, and 28 bases separated the two germline ends. The germline V gene has CDR1 SGHVS and CDR2 FQNEAQ. CDR3 residues: CASTARVRDRDSFEQYF. In DNA form, the CDR3 reads TGTGCCAGCACCGCCCGGGTGCGGGACAGAGACTCTTTCGAGCAGTACTTC.

The V gene is TRBV28, the J gene TRBJ2-3, with D possibly TRBD2 on 5 matching bases. CDR3 length equals 16 residues. The V gene's germline CDR1 is MDHEN and CDR2 SYDVKM. V was shortened by 4 bases and J by 4 bases, with 18 bases between the two germline ends. The CDR3 DNA is TGTGCCAGCAGTTCCAATGGACTGAGTAGACCAGATACGCAGTATTTT. It encodes CASSSNGLSRPDTQYF.

The chain combines TRBV19 with TRBJ1-2; 7 nucleotides agree with TRBD1. This CDR3 spans 15 amino acids. Per germline, CDR1 LNHDA and CDR2 SQIVND (reference sequence). J was trimmed by 4 bases and V by 5 bases; bases with no gene match: 10. The CDR3 here is CASSETSSGGYGYTF. Written as DNA, the CDR3 is TGTGCCAGTAGTGAAACATCTTCAGGGGGCTATGGCTACACCTTC.

The rearrangement joins TRBV28 to TRBJ2-1; 9 bases are a match to TRBD2. The CDR3 consists of 16 residues. CDR1 is MDHEN, CDR2 SYDVKM, per germline. Trimming removed 6 bases from V and 0 bases from J; junction bases left unmatched: 6. The CDR3 nucleotides are TGTGCCAGCAGATTTAGCGGGAGTCCCTCCTACAATGAGCAGTTCTTC. Translating gives CASRFSGSPSYNEQFF.

Note on this clone: An end of the junction does not agree with germline; a read error may underlie this. The gene calls are TRBV11-3 and TRBJ2-2, with 8 bases that match TRBD1. Germline V gives CDR1 SGHNT, CDR2 YENEEA. The CDR3 extends over 15 amino acids. Here the CDR3 DNA reads TGTGCCAGCAGTCCGAGACAGGGGAACGCCGGGGAGCTGTTTTTT. This codes for CASSPRQGNAGELFF.

V and J are TRBV2 and TRBJ2-3; 7 nucleotides match TRBD2. This CDR3 comprises 15 residues. Germline V gene data show CDR1 as SNHLY and CDR2 as FYNNEI. After removal of 6 bases from V and 1 base from J, the junction contained 7 bases not matched to a gene. The CDR3 nucleotides are TGTGCCAGCAGCTTCCTTGGACTAGGCACAGATACGCAGTATTTT. It is translated as CASSFLGLGTDTQYF. The full variable domain, with the rest looked up from reference TRBV2 and TRBJ2-3, is EPEVTQTPSHQVTQMGQEVILRCVPISNHLYFYWYRQILGQKVEFLVSFYNNEISEKSEIFDDQFSVERPDGSNFTLKIRSTKLEDSAMYFCASSFLGLGTDTQYFGPGTRLTVL.

V gene TRBV28 combines with J gene TRBJ1-2; D might be TRBD1 (5 bases). V was cut by 4 bases and J by 4 bases, with 13 bases left in between. Germline assignment: CDR1 MDHEN and CDR2 SYDVKM. This CDR3 comprises 14 residues. Here the CDR3 DNA reads TGTGCCAGCAGTTCACCTAAGCAGGGCTATGGCTACACCTTC. It encodes CASSSPKQGYGYTF.

The V gene is TRBV5-1, the J gene TRBJ1-1, with D unclear. Germline lookup yields CDR1 SGHRS and CDR2 YFSETQ. This CDR3 contains 14 residues. The V and J ends lost 1 base and 4 bases respectively, with 11 bases between them. In DNA, the CDR3 is TGCGCCAGCAGCTTGTCGGGGAGAGCCACTGAAGCTTTCTTT. Protein: CASSLSGRATEAFF.

The J gene is TRBJ2-7, the V gene TRBV27, with 8 bases aligning to TRBD1. This CDR3 comprises 14 residues. The V gene end was trimmed by 3 bases and the J gene end by 1 base; junction bases not matched to a gene: 2. CDR1 is MNHEY and CDR2 is SMNVEV in the germline V gene (reference sequence). The CDR3 is CASSFWDRSYEQYF. DNA for the CDR3: TGTGCCAGCAGTTTTTGGGACAGGTCCTACGAGCAGTACTTC.

This clone was counted a single time. The gene calls are TRBV15 and TRBJ2-3; possibly TRBD1 for D (6 bases). The germline CDR1 and CDR2 sequences are LNHNV and YYDKDF (reference sequence). The length of the CDR3 is 15 residues. V gave up 5 bases and J gave up 4 bases, with 16 bases separating them. The CDR3 loop reads CATSRGSGAADTQYF. The CDR3 DNA reads TGTGCCACCAGCCGAGGGTCAGGGGCGGCAGATACGCAGTATTTT.

V gene TRBV6-5 combines with J gene TRBJ1-1; TRBD1 matches 7 bases. Germline V gene sequence: CDR1 MNHEY, CDR2 SVGAGI. The CDR3 runs 13 residues. Trimming cost V 5 bases and J 4 bases; bases outside gene matches: 4. This CDR3 reads CASSTQGGTEAFF. CDR3 sequence (DNA): TGTGCCAGCAGTACCCAGGGGGGCACTGAAGCTTTCTTT.

The genes are TRBV7-9 and TRBJ2-7; TRBD1 might be the D (7 bases). The CDR3 contains 15 residues. Germline values: CDR1 SEHNR, CDR2 FQNEAQ (reference sequence). Trimming took off 5 bases at V and 7 bases at J, with 21 bases between the two ends. CDR3 nucleotide sequence: TGTGCCAGCAGCCCAGTAGTCGGCAGGGGGAGGGAGCAGTACTTC. Residues: CASSPVVGRGREQYF.

This chain links TRBV3-1 (or the pseudogene TRBV3-2) with TRBJ2-5; no clear D. The length of the CDR3 is 14 residues. CDR1 is LGHDT, CDR2 YNNKEL, per germline (reference sequence). Deletions cut 0 bases from V and 1 base from J, with 6 bases between. CDR3 sequence (DNA): TGTGCCAGCAGCCAAGAGAGCACCCAAGAGACCCAGTACTTC. This codes for CASSQESTQETQYF.